This T cell receptor beta chain was retrieved from a study of T-cell reconstitution after alpha-beta-depleted transplantation in children. Study-level points and caveats: After transplant, at about two months, alpha-beta T cells were reportedly derived from several hundred expanded graft clones.

The CDR3 loop spans 13 amino acids. J lost 13 bases, V lost 5 bases, and 6 bases had no gene match. From germline, CDR1 is LGHDT and CDR2 YNNKEL (reference sequence). Comments on this clonotype: The antigen is unknown.

This sample's TCRbeta library carried unique molecular identifier barcodes. TCRdb ran MiXCR on the PCR reads and lists one entry per CDR3 protein. The table includes about 460,000 distinct CDR3 sequences, roughly an eighth detected once. The source was PBMCs, mostly from graft donor cells, collected 180 days after TCRalphabeta/CD19-depleted stem cell transplant. This receptor was identified in a female patient aged 2 to 10 who had a stem cell transplant for aplastic anemia, so the T cells may come from the graft donor. V is TRBV3-1 and J is TRBJ2-5, with TRBD2 matching over 14 bases. CDR3 residues: CASSGTSGGLPYF. In nucleotides, the CDR3 is TGTGCCAGCAGCGGGACTAGCGGGGGACTACCGTACTTC.